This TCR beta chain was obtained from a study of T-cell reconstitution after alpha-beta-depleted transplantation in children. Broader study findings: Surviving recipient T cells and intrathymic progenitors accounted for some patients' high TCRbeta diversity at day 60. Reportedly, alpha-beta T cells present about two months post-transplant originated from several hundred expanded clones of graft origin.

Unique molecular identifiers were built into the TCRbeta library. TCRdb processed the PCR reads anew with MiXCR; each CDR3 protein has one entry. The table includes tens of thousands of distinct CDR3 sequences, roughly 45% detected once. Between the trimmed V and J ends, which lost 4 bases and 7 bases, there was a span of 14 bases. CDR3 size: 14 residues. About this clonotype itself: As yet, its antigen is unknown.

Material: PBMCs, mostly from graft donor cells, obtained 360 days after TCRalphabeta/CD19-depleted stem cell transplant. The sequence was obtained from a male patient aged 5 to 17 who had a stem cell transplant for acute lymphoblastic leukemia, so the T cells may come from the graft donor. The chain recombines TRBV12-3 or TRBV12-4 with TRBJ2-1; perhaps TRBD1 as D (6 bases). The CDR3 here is CASSSGQTDNEQFF. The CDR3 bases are TGTGCCAGCAGTTCCGGACAGACTGATAATGAGCAGTTCTTC.